This T cell receptor (beta chain) was profiled in a study of long-term antiretroviral therapy in people with HIV. Turning to the study itself: Collection dates of the earliest samples fall about a decade before the 2015 immediate-ART recommendation. Findings and caveats of the study: Whichever time point was examined, clones expanded before ART dominated the repertoire. Diversity went up after ART and still fell short of transplant donor controls.

With regard to this clone: The antigen is undetermined.

The CDR3 covers 15 residues. The J segment lost 1 base and the V segment lost 5 bases, leaving 7 bases of the junction unmatched. Germline assignment: CDR1 SGHAT and CDR2 FQNNGV. Version v3.0 of the immunoSEQ assay ran at survey level. Produced via immunoSEQ multiplex PCR; TCRdb's table is partial and in-frame only. The sample holds around 20,000 clones, around 80% seen once. This receptor was taken from a woman in her thirties with HIV. V usage is TRBV11-2 and J usage is TRBJ2-5, with 7 positions matching TRBD1. The specimen was unsorted PBMCs, collected 2.9 years after starting antiretroviral therapy. The CDR3 DNA reads as TGTGCCAGCAGCCCCGGCGACAGGGCCCAAGAGACCCAGTACTTC. It is translated as CASSPGDRAQETQYF.